Following are 5 T cell receptor beta chains from one sample sequenced in a study of blood T cell repertoires in COVID-19. Clones were sequenced by immunoSEQ multiplex PCR, and TCRdb holds only the in-frame ones, with some missing. This sample carries fewer than 80,000 clones, 85% to 90% of them seen once, and the ten largest clones take 1%. The sample consisted of peripheral blood. The receptors shown here come from an older man with acute or convalescent COVID-19.

The genes are TRBV6-6 and TRBJ2-5; 7 bases agree with TRBD2. V lost 5 bases and J lost 4; bases outside the gene matches: 10. Germline CDR1 and CDR2: MNHNY and SVGAGI (reference sequence). This CDR3 region has 15 residues. The CDR3 region is CASSLSGTTGETQYF. CDR3 DNA: TGTGCCAGCAGTCTTTCCGGGACTACAGGAGAGACCCAGTACTTC.

This clone was observed a single time. The V gene is TRBV5-4, the J gene TRBJ1-6; no clear D. The CDR3 has 16 residues. V was shortened by 0 bases and J by 2 bases, with 9 bases between the two germline ends. CDR1 and CDR2 (germline): SGHNT, YYREEE (reference sequence). CDR3 in amino acids: CASSLGGRTYNSPLHF. The CDR3 DNA follows: TGTGCCAGCAGCTTGGGCGGTAGGACCTATAATTCACCCCTCCACTTT. Using reference TRBV5-4 and TRBJ1-6 for the parts outside the CDR3, the full variable domain is ETGVTQSPTHLIKTRGQQVTLRCSSQSGHNTVSWYQQALGQGPQFIFQYYREEENGRGNFPPRFSGLQFPNYSSELNVNALELDDSALYLCASSLGGRTYNSPLHFGNGTRLTVT.

This clone was detected only once. The J gene is TRBJ2-7, the V gene TRBV12-5; D is possibly TRBD2 (5 bases). Trimming cost V 1 base and J 6 bases, with 10 bases left between them. The CDR3 is 13 residues long. CDR1 is LGHNT, CDR2 FRNRAP, per germline. This CDR3 is CASGLGGGSEQYF. CDR3 nucleotides: TGTGCTAGTGGTTTGGGAGGAGGAAGCGAGCAGTACTTC.

CDR3 residues: CASRLAFNSYEQYF. The CDR3, as DNA: TGTGCCAGTAGACTAGCGTTTAACTCCTACGAGCAGTACTTC. This chain connects TRBV19 to TRBJ2-7, with 7 bases aligning to TRBD2. With V trimmed by 6 bases and J by 0 bases, 5 bases remained unmatched. Germline V gives CDR1 LNHDA, CDR2 SQIVND (reference sequence). The CDR3 contains 14 residues.

The sample holds a few counts of this clone. The rearrangement joins TRBV5-1 to TRBJ2-7; D is ambiguous. Germline V gene data show CDR1 as SGHRS and CDR2 as YFSETQ. The CDR3 totals 16 residues. The V end was cut by 5 bases, the J end by 0 bases, with 18 bases between. The CDR3 loop is CASRSHGLSSSYEQYF. CDR3 nucleotide sequence: TGCGCCAGCAGGTCCCATGGGCTTTCGAGCTCCTACGAGCAGTACTTC.